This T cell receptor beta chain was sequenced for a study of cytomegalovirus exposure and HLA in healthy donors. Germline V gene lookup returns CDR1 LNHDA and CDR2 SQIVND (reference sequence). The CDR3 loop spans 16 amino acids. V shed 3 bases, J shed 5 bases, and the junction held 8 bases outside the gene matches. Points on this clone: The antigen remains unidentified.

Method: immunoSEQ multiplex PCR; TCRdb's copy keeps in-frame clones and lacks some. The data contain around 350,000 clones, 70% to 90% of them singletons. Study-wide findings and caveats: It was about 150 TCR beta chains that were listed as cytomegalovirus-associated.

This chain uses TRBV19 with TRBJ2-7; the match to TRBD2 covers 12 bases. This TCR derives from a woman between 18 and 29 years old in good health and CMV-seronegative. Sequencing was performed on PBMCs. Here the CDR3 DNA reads TGTGCCAGTAGTATCCTAGCGGGGGGGCAACGTCACGAGCAGTACTTC. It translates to CASSILAGGQRHEQYF. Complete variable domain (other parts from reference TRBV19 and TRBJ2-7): DGGITQSPKYLFRKEGQNVTLSCEQNLNHDAMYWYRQDPGQGLRLIYYSQIVNDFQKGDIAEGYSVSREKKESFPLTVTSAQKNPTAFYLCASSILAGGQRHEQYFGPGTRLTVT.